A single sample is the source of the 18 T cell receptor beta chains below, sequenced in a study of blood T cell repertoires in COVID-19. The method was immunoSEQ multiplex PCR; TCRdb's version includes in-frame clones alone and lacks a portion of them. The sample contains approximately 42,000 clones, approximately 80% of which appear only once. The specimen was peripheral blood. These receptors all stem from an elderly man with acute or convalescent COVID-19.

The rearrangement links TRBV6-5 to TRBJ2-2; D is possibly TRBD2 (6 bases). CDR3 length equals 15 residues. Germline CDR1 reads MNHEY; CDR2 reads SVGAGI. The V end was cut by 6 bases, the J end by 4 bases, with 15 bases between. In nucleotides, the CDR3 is TGTGCCAGCAGGAGTGAGGAGGGCCGCACCGGGGAGCTGTTTTTT. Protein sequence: CASRSEEGRTGELFF.

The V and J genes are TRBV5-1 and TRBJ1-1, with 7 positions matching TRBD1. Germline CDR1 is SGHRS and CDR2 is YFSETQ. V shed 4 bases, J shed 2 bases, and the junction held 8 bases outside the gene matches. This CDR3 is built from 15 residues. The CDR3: CASSTYGTDNTEAFF. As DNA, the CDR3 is TGCGCCAGCAGCACTTACGGGACAGATAACACTGAAGCTTTCTTT.

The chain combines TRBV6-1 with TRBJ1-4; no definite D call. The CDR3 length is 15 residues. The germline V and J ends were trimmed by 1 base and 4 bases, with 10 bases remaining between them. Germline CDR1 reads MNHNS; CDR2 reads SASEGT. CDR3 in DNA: TGTGCCAGCAGTGAAGGCGTAGCCCTTAATGAAAAACTGTTTTTT. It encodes CASSEGVALNEKLFF.

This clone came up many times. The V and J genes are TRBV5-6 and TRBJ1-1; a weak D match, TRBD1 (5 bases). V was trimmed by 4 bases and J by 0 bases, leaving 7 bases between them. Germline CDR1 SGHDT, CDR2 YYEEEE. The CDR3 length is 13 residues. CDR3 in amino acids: CASSRQLNTEAFF. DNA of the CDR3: TGTGCCAGCAGCCGACAGTTGAACACTGAAGCTTTCTTT. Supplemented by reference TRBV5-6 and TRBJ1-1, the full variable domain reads DAGVTQSPTHLIKTRGQQVTLRCSPKSGHDTVSWYQQALGQGPQFIFQYYEEEERQRGNFPDRFSGHQFPNYSSELNVNALLLGDSALYLCASSRQLNTEAFFGQGTRLTVV.

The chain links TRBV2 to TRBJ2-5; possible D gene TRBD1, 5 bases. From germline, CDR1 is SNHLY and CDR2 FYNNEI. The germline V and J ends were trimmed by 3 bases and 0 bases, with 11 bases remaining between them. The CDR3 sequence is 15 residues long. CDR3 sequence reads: CASSERQGYQETQYF. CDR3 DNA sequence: TGTGCCAGCAGTGAGCGTCAGGGTTACCAAGAGACCCAGTACTTC.

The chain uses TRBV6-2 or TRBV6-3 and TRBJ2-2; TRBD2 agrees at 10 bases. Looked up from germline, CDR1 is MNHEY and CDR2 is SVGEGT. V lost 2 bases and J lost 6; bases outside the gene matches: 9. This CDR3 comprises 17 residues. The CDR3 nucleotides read TGTGCCAGCAGTTACCCGAGCGGGAGGGCTATGGCCGGGGAGCTGTTTTTT. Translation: CASSYPSGRAMAGELFF.

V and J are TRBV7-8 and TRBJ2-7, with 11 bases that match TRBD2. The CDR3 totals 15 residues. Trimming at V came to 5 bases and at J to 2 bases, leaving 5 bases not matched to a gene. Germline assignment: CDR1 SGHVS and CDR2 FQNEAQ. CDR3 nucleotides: TGTGCCAGCAGCACCGGGACTAGCGGAGCCTACGAGCAGTACTTC. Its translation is CASSTGTSGAYEQYF.

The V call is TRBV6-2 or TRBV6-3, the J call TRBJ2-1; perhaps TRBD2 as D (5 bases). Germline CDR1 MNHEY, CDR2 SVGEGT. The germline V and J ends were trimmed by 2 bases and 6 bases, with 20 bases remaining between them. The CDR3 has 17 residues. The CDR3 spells CASSYPPWSGEGNEQFF. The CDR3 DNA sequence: TGTGCCAGCAGTTACCCCCCTTGGAGCGGCGAGGGCAATGAGCAGTTCTTC.

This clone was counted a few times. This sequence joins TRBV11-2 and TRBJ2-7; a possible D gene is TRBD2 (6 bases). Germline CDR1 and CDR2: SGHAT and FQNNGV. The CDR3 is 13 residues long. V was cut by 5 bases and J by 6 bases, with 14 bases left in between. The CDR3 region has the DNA TGTGCCAGCAGCCCCCGGAGGGGCACCGAGCAGTACTTC. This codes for CASSPRRGTEQYF. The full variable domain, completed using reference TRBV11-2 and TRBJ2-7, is EAGVAQSPRYKIIEKRQSVAFWCNPISGHATLYWYQQILGQGPKLLIQFQNNGVVDDSQLPKDRFSAERLKGVDSTLKIQPAKLEDSAVYLCASSPRRGTEQYFGPGTRLTVT.

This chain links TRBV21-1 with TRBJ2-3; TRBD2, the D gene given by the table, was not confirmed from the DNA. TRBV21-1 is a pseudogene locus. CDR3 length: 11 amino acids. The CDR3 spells CASTLEGTQYF. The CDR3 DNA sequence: TGTGCCAGCACCCTGGAGGGTACGCAGTATTTT.

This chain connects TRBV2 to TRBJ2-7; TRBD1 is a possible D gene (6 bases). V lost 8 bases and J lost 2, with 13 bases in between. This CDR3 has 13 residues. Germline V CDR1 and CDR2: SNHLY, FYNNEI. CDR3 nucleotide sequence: TGTGCCAGCTGCCGGGACAAACCCTACGAGCAGTACTTC. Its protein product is CASCRDKPYEQYF.

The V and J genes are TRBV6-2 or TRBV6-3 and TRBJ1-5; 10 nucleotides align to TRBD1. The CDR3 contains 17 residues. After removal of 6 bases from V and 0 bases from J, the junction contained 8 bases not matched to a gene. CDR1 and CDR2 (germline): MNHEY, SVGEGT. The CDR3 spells CASSSTGQGNSNQPQHF. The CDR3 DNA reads TGTGCCAGCAGCTCCACGGGACAGGGGAATAGCAATCAGCCCCAGCATTTT.

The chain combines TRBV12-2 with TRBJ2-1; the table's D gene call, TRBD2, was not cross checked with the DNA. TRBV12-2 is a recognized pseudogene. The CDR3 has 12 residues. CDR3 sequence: CASLSSGNEQFF. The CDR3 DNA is TGTGCAAGCCTTTCTAGCGGGAATGAGCAGTTCTTC.

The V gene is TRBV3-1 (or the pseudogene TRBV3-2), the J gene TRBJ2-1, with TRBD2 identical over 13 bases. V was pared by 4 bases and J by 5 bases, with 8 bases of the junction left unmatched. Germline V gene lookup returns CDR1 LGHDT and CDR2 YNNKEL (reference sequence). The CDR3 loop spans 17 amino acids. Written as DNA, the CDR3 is TGTGCCAGCAGCCTAGAGAGGGGACTAGCGGGACACAATGAGCAGTTCTTC. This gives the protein CASSLERGLAGHNEQFF.

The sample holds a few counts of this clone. The CDR3 DNA reads as TGTGCCAGCAGTTCTAACAGGGGACAAGGCTATGGCTACACCTTC. It yields the protein CASSSNRGQGYGYTF. The J gene is TRBJ1-2, the V gene TRBV6-2 or TRBV6-3, with 7 positions matching TRBD1. Looked up from germline, CDR1 is MNHEY and CDR2 is SVGEGT. The V gene end was trimmed by 4 bases and the J gene end by 4 bases; junction bases not matched to a gene: 9. The CDR3 loop spans 15 amino acids.

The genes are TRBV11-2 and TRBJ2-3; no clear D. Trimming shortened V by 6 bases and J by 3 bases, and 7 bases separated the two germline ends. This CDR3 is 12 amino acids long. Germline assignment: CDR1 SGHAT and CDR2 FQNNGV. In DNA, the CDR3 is TGTGCCAGCAGGCGGCTAACAGATACGCAGTATTTT. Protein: CASRRLTDTQYF. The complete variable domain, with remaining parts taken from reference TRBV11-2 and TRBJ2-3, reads EAGVAQSPRYKIIEKRQSVAFWCNPISGHATLYWYQQILGQGPKLLIQFQNNGVVDDSQLPKDRFSAERLKGVDSTLKIQPAKLEDSAVYLCASRRLTDTQYFGPGTRLTVL.

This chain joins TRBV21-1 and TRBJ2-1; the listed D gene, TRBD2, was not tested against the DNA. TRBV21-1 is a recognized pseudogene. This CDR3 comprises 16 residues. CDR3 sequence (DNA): TGTGCCAGCAGCAAAGAAGCGGAGACTTCCTACAATGAGCAGTTCTTC. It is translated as CASSKEAETSYNEQFF.

CDR3 bases: TGTGCCAGCAGTTACGCGGGTTACTATGGCTACACCTTC. Its translation: CASSYAGYYGYTF. The V call is TRBV6-5, the J call TRBJ1-2, with D unresolved. The germline V gene encodes CDR1 MNHEY and CDR2 SVGAGI. Trimming shortened V by 2 bases and J by 3 bases, and 7 bases separated the two germline ends. This CDR3 spans 13 amino acids.